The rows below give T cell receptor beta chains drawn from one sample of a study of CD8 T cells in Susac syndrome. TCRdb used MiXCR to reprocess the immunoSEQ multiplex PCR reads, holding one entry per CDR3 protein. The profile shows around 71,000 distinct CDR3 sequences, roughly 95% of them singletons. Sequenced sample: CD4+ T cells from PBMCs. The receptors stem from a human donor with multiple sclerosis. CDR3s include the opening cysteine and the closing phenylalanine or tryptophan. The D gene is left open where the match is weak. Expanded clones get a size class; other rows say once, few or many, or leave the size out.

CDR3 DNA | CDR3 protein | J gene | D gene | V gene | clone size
TGTGCCTCAATCCGGGACACAGAGACCCAGTACTTC | CASIRDTETQYF | TRBJ2-5 | . | TRBV30 | .
TGTGCCAGCAGCCCGGTGAAGCGGGGTATTGAGCAGTTCTTC | CASSPVKRGIEQFF | TRBJ2-1 | TRBD2 | TRBV7-9 | .
TGTGCCAGCAGTGTGGGGCCGGGGGCAGGGAAGAGCACAGATACGCAGTATTTT | CASSVGPGAGKSTDTQYF | TRBJ2-3 | . | TRBV25-1 | .
TGTGCCAGCAGCTATTACAGGGATTCACCCCTCCACTTT | CASSYYRDSPLHF | TRBJ1-6 | . | TRBV7-2 | .
TGTGCCAGCTCACCATTGAACACCGGGGAGCTGTTTTTT | CASSPLNTGELFF | TRBJ2-2 | . | TRBV18 | .
TGCGCCAGCAGCTCTCTCCCCGCGGGGAGAGGCTACACCTTC | CASSSLPAGRGYTF | TRBJ1-2 | . | TRBV5-1 | .
TGCGCCAGCAGCTTGGCCCCCTCTGGGGCCAACGTCCTGACTTTC | CASSLAPSGANVLTF | TRBJ2-6 | . | TRBV5-1 | .
TGTGCCAGCAGCCAAGATGTGGCTAGCGCCACCGGGGAGCTGTTTTTT | CASSQDVASATGELFF | TRBJ2-2 | . | TRBV3-1 | .
TGTGCCAGCAGCTCTGACAGGAACACAGATACGCAGTATTTT | CASSSDRNTDTQYF | TRBJ2-3 | . | TRBV5-4 | .
TGCAGTGCTAGTCCACCCCGCGGGGCGAGGGAGACCCAGTACTTC | CSASPPRGARETQYF | TRBJ2-5 | . | TRBV20-1 | .
TGTGCCAGTAGTATGCACGGGGCCGGCGAGCAGTACTTC | CASSMHGAGEQYF | TRBJ2-7 | . | TRBV19 | once
TGTGCCAGCAGCTTAGGGCCGGCTGACTATGGCTACACCTTC | CASSLGPADYGYTF | TRBJ1-2 | . | TRBV11-1 | .
TGCGCCAGCAGCTTGGGGGACGAGACCGGGGAGCTGTTTTTT | CASSLGDETGELFF | TRBJ2-2 | . | TRBV5-1 | once
TGTGCCAGCAGCCAAACTAGCGGGGCTTCCTACAATGAGCAGTTCTTC | CASSQTSGASYNEQFF | TRBJ2-1 | TRBD2 | TRBV3-1 | .
TGCGCCAGCAGCTTGACGGAGGGGGACACCGGGGAGCTGTTTTTT | CASSLTEGDTGELFF | TRBJ2-2 | . | TRBV5-1 | .
TGTGCCAGCAGCTTAGGAAAGACAGCTAGCACAGATACGCAGTATTTT | CASSLGKTASTDTQYF | TRBJ2-3 | . | TRBV11-3 | once
TGTGCCTGGGCTCGGATCTCTGGGGCCAACGTCCTGACTTTC | CAWARISGANVLTF | TRBJ2-6 | . | TRBV30 | .
TGTGCCAGCAGTGGAATCCCTACTAATAGCATACAAGAGACCCAGTACTTC | CASSGIPTNSIQETQYF | TRBJ2-5 | . | TRBV2 | .
TGTGCCAGCTCATTCGCAGGGGAGATGAACACTGAAGCTTTCTTT | CASSFAGEMNTEAFF | TRBJ1-1 | . | TRBV18 | .
TGCGCCAGCAGCTTGCGGGGACTAGCAGGGACAGATACGCAGTATTTT | CASSLRGLAGTDTQYF | TRBJ2-3 | TRBD2 | TRBV5-1 | .
TGCGCCAGCAGCAGCGGACAGGGTAATTCACCCCTCCACTTT | CASSSGQGNSPLHF | TRBJ1-6 | TRBD1 | TRBV5-1 | .
TGCGCCAGCAGCTTGGCCCCGGCAGGGCTAGGTTCACCCCTCCACTTT | CASSLAPAGLGSPLHF | TRBJ1-6 | . | TRBV5-1 | .
TGTGCCAGCAGCTTAACTCAGGGCGGCGAAAAACTGTTTTTT | CASSLTQGGEKLFF | TRBJ1-4 | . | TRBV7-2 | once
TGTGCCAGCGGCCAACCGTCAGGGGATAGGCAGACCCAGTACTTC | CASGQPSGDRQTQYF | TRBJ2-5 | . | TRBV3-1 | .
TGTGCCAGCAGCCAAGGGCCGGGCCTAAATAGGGGTGAGCAGTTCTTC | CASSQGPGLNRGEQFF | TRBJ2-1 | . | TRBV3-1 | .
TGCGCCAGCAGCTTGGTTTCCCTGGACTATGGCTACACCTTC | CASSLVSLDYGYTF | TRBJ1-2 | . | TRBV5-1 | .
TGTGCCAGCAGTATCGGACCGAATTTGAATACGCAGTATTTT | CASSIGPNLNTQYF | TRBJ2-3 | . | TRBV6-2/TRBV6-3 | .
TGTGCCAGCAGTTTGGGACAGAAAGAGACCCAGTACTTC | CASSLGQKETQYF | TRBJ2-5 | TRBD1 | TRBV12-3/TRBV12-4 | .
TGCGCCAGCAGCCAAGGATACACAGGGGCCTACGAGCAGTACTTC | CASSQGYTGAYEQYF | TRBJ2-7 | TRBD1 | TRBV4-3 | .
TGCGCCAGCAGCTTGGTGACGGGACCCTACGAGCAGTACTTC | CASSLVTGPYEQYF | TRBJ2-7 | . | TRBV5-1 | .
TGCAGCGTTGCTGTGGGGGGCACTGAAGCTTTCTTT | CSVAVGGTEAFF | TRBJ1-1 | . | TRBV29-1 | .
TGTGCCAGCAGTTACTCGGAGGATACGCAGTATTTT | CASSYSEDTQYF | TRBJ2-3 | . | TRBV6-6 | .
TGTGCCAGCCGCACCGGTGCCACAGATACGCAGTATTTT | CASRTGATDTQYF | TRBJ2-3 | . | TRBV6-5 | once
TGTGCCACCAGTGGTCGTGGGGGGGGCGGATTCAATGAGCAGTTCTTC | CATSGRGGGGFNEQFF | TRBJ2-1 | . | TRBV24-1 | .
TGCGCCAGCAGCCAGGACAGGGTGGCCGGGGAGCTGTTTTTT | CASSQDRVAGELFF | TRBJ2-2 | TRBD1 | TRBV4-3 | .
TGTGCCAGCAGCAAAAAATCGGGACAGGGGGACAATGAGCAGTTCTTC | CASSKKSGQGDNEQFF | TRBJ2-1 | . | TRBV21-1 | .
TGTGCCAGCATTCTCCTCAGGGGCGACGAGCAGTACTTC | CASILLRGDEQYF | TRBJ2-7 | . | TRBV2 | .
TGCAGTGCTAGAGGTGGAGGGGCGAACACTGAAGCTTTCTTT | CSARGGGANTEAFF | TRBJ1-1 | . | TRBV20-1 | .
TGTGCCTGGGGACAGGGAGGTGACACCGGGGAGCTGTTTTTT | CAWGQGGDTGELFF | TRBJ2-2 | TRBD1 | TRBV30 | .
TGTGCCAGCAGCTTGGGGGGGCGGACAGGGAGAGGAGAGACCCAGTACTTC | CASSLGGRTGRGETQYF | TRBJ2-5 | . | TRBV7-2 | .
TGCAGCGTTGAATCCGCGGGACTAGCCTTTTTTGGGGCTGAGCAGTTCTTC | CSVESAGLAFFGAEQFF | TRBJ2-1 | TRBD2 | TRBV29-1 | .